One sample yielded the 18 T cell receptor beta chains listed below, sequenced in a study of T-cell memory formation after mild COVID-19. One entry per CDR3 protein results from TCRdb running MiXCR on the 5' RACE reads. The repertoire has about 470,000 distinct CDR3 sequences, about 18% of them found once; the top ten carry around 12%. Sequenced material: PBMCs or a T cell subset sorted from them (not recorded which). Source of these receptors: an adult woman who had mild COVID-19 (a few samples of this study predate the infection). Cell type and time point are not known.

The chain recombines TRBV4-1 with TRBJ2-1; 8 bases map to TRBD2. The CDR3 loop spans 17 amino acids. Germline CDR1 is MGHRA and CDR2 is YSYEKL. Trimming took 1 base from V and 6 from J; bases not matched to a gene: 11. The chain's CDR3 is CASSQGSVRGGRNEQFF. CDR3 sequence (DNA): TGCGCCAGCAGCCAAGGATCCGTACGGGGGGGCCGCAATGAGCAGTTCTTC.

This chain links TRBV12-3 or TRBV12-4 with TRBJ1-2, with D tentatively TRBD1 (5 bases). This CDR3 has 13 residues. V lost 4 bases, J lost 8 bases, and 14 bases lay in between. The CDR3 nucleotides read TGTGCCAGCAGTTCCGGGGGTCGGGGAGGCTACACCTTC. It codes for CASSSGGRGGYTF.

Here the CDR3 reads CASSPRTGNYNEQFF. Here the CDR3 DNA reads TGTGCCAGCAGCCCCCGGACAGGGAACTACAATGAGCAGTTCTTC. The chain is built from TRBV7-6 and TRBJ2-1, with 8 bases that match TRBD1. Germline values: CDR1 SGHVS, CDR2 FNYEAQ. Trimming removed 5 bases from V and 3 bases from J; junction bases left unmatched: 6. The CDR3 totals 15 residues.

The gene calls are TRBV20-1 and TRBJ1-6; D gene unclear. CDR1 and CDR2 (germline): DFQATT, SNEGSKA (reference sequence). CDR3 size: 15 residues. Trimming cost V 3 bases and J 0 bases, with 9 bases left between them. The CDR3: CSASPELSYNSPLHF. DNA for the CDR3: TGCAGTGCTAGTCCTGAACTCTCCTATAATTCACCCCTCCACTTT.

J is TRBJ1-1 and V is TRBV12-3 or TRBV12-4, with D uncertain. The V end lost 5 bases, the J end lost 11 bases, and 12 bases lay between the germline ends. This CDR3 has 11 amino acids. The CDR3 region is CASSVNLAAFF. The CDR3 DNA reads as TGTGCCAGCAGTGTCAATCTTGCGGCTTTCTTT.

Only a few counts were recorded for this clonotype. The CDR3 DNA sequence: TGTGCCAGCAGTTACTCCCTTGGACGGATCTACGAGCAGTACTTC. This codes for CASSYSLGRIYEQYF. The rearrangement links TRBV6-2 or TRBV6-3 to TRBJ2-7, with D unclear. Germline V gives CDR1 MNHEY, CDR2 SVGEGT. The V gene lost 0 bases and the J gene lost 3 bases, with 12 bases spanning the gap. The CDR3 sequence is 15 residues long.

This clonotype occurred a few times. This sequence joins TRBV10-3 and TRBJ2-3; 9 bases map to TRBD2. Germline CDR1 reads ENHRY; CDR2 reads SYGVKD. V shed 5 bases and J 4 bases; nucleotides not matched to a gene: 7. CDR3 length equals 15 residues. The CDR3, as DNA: TGTGCCATCAGTCCAGGGACTAGCAGGGCAGATACGCAGTATTTT. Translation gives CAISPGTSRADTQYF.

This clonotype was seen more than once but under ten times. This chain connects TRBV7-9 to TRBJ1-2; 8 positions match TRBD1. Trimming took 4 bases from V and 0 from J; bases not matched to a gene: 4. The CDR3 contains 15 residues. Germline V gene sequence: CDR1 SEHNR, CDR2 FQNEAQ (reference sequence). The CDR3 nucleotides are TGTGCCAGCAGCTCACAGGGGGATACTAACTATGGCTACACCTTC. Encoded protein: CASSSQGDTNYGYTF. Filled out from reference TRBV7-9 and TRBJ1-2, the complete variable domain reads DTGVSQNPRHKITKRGQNVTFRCDPISEHNRLYWYRQTLGQGPEFLTYFQNEAQLEKSRLLSDRFSAERPKGSFSTLEIQRTEQGDSAMYLCASSSQGDTNYGYTFGSGTRLTVV.

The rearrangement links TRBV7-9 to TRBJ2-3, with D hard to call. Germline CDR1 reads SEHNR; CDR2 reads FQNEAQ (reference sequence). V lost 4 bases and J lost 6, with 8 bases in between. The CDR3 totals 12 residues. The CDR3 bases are TGTGCCAGCAGCTCAATATATGATACGCAGTATTTT. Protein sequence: CASSSIYDTQYF.

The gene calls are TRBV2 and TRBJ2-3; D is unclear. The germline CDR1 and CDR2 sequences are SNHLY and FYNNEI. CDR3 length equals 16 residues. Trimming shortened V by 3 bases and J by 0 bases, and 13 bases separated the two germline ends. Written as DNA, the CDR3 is TGTGCCAGCAGTGATAGGTGGTACAGTAGCACAGATACGCAGTATTTT. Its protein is CASSDRWYSSTDTQYF.

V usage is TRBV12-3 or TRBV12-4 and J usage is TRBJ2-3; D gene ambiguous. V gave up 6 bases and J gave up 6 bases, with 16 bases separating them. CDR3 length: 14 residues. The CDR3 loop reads CASRRRAIRDTQYF. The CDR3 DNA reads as TGTGCCAGCAGGCGACGAGCCATCAGGGATACGCAGTATTTT.

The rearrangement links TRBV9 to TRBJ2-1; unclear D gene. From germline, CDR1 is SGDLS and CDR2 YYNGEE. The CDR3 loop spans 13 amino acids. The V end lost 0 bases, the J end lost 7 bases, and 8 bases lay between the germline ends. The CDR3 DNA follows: TGTGCCAGCAGCGTAGGAGTATCGAATGAGCAGTTCTTC. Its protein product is CASSVGVSNEQFF.

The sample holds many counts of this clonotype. DNA of the CDR3: TGTGCCAGCAGTGAATATCAAGGGTCTCGAGAGACCCAGTACTTC. It encodes CASSEYQGSRETQYF. The genes are TRBV25-1 and TRBJ2-5; the D is unclear. The CDR3 runs 15 residues. The V gene lost 0 bases and the J gene lost 4 bases, with 12 bases spanning the gap. Germline assignment: CDR1 MGHDK and CDR2 SYGVNS.

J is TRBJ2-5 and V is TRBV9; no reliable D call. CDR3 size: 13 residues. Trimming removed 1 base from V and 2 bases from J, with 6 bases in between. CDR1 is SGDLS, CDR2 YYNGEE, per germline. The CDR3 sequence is CASSVLSQETQYF. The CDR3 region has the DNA TGTGCCAGCAGCGTATTGTCACAAGAGACCCAGTACTTC.

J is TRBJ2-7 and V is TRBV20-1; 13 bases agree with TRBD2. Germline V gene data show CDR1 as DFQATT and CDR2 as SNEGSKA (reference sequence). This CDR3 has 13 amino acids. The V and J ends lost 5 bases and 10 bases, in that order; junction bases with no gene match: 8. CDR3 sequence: CSAPGLAGFGQYF. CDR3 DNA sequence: TGCAGTGCTCCGGGACTAGCGGGATTTGGACAGTACTTC.

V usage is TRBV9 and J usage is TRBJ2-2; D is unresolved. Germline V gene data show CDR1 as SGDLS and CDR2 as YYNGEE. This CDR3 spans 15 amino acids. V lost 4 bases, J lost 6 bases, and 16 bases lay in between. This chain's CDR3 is CASSPFLDGPGELFF. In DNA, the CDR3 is TGTGCCAGCAGCCCGTTTCTCGATGGTCCCGGGGAGCTGTTTTTT.

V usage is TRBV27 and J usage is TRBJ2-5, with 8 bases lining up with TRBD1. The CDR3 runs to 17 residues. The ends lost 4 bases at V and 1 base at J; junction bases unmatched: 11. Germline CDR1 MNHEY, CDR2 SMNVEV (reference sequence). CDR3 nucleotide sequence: TGTGCCAGCAGTTCCCTTTTCTTAGGACAGGGCCAAGAGACCCAGTACTTC. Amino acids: CASSSLFLGQGQETQYF.

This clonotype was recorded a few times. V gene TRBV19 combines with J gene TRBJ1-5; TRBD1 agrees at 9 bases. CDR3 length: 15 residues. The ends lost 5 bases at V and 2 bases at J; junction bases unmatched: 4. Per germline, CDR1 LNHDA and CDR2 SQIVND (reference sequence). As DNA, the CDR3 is TGTGCCAGTAGTCCATGGACAGGGGGCAATCAGCCCCAGCATTTT. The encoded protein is CASSPWTGGNQPQHF.